This T cell receptor (beta chain) was sequenced for a study of blood T cell repertoires in COVID-19. For the study at large: Samples taken during acute and convalescent COVID-19 were collected in the United States, Italy and Spain.

V was cut by 1 base and J by 1 base, with 13 bases left in between. In germline, CDR1 is KGHSH, CDR2 LQKENI. The CDR3 is 16 residues long. Living in 25 or so US areas, the participants were between roughly 18 and 95 years of age. Profiling relied on immunoSEQ multiplex PCR, and the TCRdb table lists in-frame clones only, not all of them. The sample lists 250,000 to 350,000 clones; 88% were seen once. Sequencing was performed on PBMCs or T cells enriched from blood (not recorded which). The receptor comes from a woman aged 45-60 years who had recovered from COVID-19. The rearrangement uses TRBV18 and TRBJ1-1; D is possibly TRBD1 (5 bases). The CDR3 sequence is CASSPREGTSNTEAFF. The CDR3 DNA sequence: TGTGCCAGCTCACCACGAGAAGGGACTTCGAACACTGAAGCTTTCTTT.